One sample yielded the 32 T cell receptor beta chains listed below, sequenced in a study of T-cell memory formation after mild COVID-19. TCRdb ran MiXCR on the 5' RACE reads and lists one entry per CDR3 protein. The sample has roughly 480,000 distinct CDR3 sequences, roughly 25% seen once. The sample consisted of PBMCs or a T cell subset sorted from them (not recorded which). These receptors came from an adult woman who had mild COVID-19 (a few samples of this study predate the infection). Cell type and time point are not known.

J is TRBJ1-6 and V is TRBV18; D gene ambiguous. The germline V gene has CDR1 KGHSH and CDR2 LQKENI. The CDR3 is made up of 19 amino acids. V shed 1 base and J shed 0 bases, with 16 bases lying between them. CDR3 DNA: TGTGCCAGCTCACCACGTGCGGGGTCACCTAGCTCCTATAATTCACCCCTCCACTTT. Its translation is CASSPRAGSPSSYNSPLHF. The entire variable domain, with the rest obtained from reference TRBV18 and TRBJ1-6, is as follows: NAGVMQNPRHLVRRRGQEARLRCSPMKGHSHVYWYRQLPEEGLKFMVYLQKENIIDESGMPKERFSAEFPKEGPSILRIQQVVRGDSAAYFCASSPRAGSPSSYNSPLHFGNGTRLTVT.

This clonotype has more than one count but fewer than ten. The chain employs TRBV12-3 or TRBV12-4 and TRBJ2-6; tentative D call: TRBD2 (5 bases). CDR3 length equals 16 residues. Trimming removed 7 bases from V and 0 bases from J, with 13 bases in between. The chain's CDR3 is CASTLVGVSGANVLTF. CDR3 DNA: TGTGCCAGCACTTTGGTCGGGGTCTCTGGGGCCAACGTCCTGACTTTC.

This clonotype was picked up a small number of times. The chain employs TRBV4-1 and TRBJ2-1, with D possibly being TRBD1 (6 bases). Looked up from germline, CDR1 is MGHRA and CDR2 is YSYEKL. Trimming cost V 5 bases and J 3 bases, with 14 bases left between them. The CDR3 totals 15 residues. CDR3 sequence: CASSFRDKLYNEQFF. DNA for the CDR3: TGCGCCAGCAGCTTCCGGGACAAGCTCTACAATGAGCAGTTCTTC.

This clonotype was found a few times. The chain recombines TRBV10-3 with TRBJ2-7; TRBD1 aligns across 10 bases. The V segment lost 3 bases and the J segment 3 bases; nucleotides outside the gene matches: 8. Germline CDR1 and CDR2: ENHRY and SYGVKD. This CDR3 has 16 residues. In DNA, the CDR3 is TGTGCCATCAGTGACCTGGGGACAGGGGATAGCTACGAGCAGTACTTC. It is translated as CAISDLGTGDSYEQYF.

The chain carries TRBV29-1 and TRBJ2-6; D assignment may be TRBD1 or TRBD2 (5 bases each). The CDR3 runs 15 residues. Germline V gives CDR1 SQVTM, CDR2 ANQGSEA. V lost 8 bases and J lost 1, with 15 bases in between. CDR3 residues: CSSLGGGSGANVLTF. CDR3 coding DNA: TGCAGCTCCCTCGGTGGGGGTTCTGGGGCCAACGTCCTGACTTTC.

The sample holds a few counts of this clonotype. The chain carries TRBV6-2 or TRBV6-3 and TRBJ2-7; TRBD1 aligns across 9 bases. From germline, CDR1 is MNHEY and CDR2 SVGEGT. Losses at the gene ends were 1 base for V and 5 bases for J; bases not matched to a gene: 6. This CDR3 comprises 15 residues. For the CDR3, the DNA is TGTGCCAGCAGTTACTACAGGGGGCCAACCGACGAGCAGTACTTC. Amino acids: CASSYYRGPTDEQYF.

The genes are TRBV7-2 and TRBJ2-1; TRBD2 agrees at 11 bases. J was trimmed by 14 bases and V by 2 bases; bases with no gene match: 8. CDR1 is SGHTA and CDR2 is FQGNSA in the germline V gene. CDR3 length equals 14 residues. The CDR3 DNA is TGTGCCAGCAGCTTATCGACTAGCGGGGCGAGGGAGTTCTTC. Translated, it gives CASSLSTSGAREFF.

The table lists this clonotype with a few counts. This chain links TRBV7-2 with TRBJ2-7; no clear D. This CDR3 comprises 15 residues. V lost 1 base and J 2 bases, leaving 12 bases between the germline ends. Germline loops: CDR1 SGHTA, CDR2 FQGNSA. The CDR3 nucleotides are TGTGCCAGCAGCTTAGGAGTCACGGCCCCCTACGAGCAGTACTTC. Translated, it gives CASSLGVTAPYEQYF.

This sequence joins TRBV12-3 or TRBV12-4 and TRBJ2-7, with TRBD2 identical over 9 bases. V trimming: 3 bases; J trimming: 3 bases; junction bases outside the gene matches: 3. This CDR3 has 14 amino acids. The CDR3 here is CASSFWREGYEQYF. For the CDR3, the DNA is TGTGCCAGCAGTTTCTGGCGGGAGGGCTACGAGCAGTACTTC.

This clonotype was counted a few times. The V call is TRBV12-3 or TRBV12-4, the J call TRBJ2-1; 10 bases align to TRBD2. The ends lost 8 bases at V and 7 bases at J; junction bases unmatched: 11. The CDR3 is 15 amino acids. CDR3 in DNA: TGTGCCAGCCGTCCTATAGCGGGAGGAAAGAATGAGCAGTTCTTC. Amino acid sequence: CASRPIAGGKNEQFF.

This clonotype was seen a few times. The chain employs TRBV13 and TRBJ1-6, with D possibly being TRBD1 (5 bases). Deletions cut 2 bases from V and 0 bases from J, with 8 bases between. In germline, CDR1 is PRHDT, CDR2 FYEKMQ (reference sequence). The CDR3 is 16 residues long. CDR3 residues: CASSLRGSSYNSPLHF. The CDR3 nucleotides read TGTGCCAGCAGCTTAAGGGGTAGCTCCTATAATTCACCCCTCCACTTT.

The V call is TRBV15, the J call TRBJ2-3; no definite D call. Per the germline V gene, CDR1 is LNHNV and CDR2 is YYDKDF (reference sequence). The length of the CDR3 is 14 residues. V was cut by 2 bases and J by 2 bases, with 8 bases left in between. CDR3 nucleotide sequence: TGTGCCACCAGCAGACCCCGTTCCACAGATACGCAGTATTTT. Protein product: CATSRPRSTDTQYF.

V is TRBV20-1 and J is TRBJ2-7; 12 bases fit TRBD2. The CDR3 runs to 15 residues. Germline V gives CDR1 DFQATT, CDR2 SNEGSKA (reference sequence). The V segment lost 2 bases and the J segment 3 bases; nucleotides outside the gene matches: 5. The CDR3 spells CSARSTSGRDYEQYF. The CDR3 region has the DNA TGCAGTGCTAGATCGACTAGCGGGAGAGACTACGAGCAGTACTTC.

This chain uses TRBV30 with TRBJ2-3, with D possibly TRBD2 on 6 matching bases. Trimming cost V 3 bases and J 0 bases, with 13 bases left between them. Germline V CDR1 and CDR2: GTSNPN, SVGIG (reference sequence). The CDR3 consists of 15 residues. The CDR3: CAWSGVSGSTDTQYF. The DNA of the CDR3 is TGTGCCTGGAGCGGGGTGAGCGGGAGCACAGATACGCAGTATTTT.

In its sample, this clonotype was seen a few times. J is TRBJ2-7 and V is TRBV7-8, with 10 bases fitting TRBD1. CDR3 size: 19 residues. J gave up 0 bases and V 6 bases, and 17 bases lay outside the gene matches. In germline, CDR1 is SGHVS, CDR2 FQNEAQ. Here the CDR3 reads CASSSDPGQGRPDSYEQYF. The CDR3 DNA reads TGTGCCAGCAGTTCCGACCCGGGACAGGGGCGACCCGACTCCTACGAGCAGTACTTC.

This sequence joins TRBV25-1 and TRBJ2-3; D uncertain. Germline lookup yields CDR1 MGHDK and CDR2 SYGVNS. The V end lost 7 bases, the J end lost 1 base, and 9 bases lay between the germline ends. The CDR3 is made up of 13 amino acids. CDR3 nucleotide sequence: TGTGCCAGCATGCGCGGAGGCACAGATACGCAGTATTTT. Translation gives CASMRGGTDTQYF.

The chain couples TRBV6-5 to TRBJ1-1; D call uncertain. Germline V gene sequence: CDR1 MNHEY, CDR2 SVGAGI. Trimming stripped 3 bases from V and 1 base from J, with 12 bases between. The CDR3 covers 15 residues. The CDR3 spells CASSYKGLGNTEAFF. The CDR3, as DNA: TGTGCCAGCAGTTATAAGGGCCTTGGGAACACTGAAGCTTTCTTT.

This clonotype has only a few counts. CDR3 sequence: CASSQRGADTDTQYF. The CDR3 DNA reads as TGCGCCAGCAGCCAACGCGGGGCCGACACAGATACGCAGTATTTT. The genes are TRBV4-1 and TRBJ2-3; the D gene is possibly TRBD2 (6 bases). The CDR3 runs 15 residues. Germline V gene lookup returns CDR1 MGHRA and CDR2 YSYEKL. The ends were cut back, 2 bases at V and 2 bases at J, with 11 bases in the middle.

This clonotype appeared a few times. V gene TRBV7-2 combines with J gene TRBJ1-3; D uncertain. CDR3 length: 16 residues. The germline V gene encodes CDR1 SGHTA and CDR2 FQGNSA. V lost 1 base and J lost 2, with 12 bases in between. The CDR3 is CASSLEVLDTGNTIYF. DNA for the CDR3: TGTGCCAGCAGCTTAGAGGTCTTGGATACTGGAAACACCATATATTTT.

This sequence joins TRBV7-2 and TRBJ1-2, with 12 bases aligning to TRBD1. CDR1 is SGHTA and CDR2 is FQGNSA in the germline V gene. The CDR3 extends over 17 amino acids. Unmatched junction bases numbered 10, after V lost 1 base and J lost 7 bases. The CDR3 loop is CASSLGAPGQGAGGYTF. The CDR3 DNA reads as TGTGCCAGCAGCTTAGGGGCACCGGGACAGGGGGCCGGTGGCTACACCTTC.

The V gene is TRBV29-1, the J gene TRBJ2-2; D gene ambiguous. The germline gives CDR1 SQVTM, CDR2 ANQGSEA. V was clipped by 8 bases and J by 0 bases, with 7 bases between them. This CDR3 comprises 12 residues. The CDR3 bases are TGCAGCCAACTGGCGAACACCGGGGAGCTGTTTTTT. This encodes CSQLANTGELFF.

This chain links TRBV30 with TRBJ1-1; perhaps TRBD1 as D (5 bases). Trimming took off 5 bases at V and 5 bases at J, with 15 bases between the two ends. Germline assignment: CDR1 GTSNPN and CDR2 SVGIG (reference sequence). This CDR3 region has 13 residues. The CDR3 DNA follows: TGTGCCTGGCACCCAGGGTACAGAACTGAAGCTTTCTTT. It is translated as CAWHPGYRTEAFF.

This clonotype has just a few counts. CDR3 loop: CATSDFWGQGGSDEQFF. The CDR3 nucleotides read TGTGCCACCAGTGATTTTTGGGGACAGGGAGGTTCGGATGAGCAGTTCTTC. This chain connects TRBV24-1 to TRBJ2-1; 9 bases line up with TRBD1. The CDR3 consists of 17 residues. V trimming: 1 base; J trimming: 8 bases; junction bases outside the gene matches: 11. CDR1 is KGHDR, CDR2 SFDVKD, per germline.

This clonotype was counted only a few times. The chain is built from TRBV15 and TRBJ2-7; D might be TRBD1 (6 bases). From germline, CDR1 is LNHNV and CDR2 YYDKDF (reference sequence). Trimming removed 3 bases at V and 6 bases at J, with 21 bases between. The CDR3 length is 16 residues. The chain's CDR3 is CATSSKPTGPLGEQYF. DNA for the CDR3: TGTGCCACCAGCAGTAAACCAACAGGGCCCCTGGGCGAGCAGTACTTC.

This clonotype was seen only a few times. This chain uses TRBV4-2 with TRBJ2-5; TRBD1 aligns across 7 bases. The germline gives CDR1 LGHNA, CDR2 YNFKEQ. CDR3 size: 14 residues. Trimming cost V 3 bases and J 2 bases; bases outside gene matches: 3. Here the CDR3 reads CASSQGDSQETQYF. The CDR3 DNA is TGTGCCAGCAGCCAGGGGGACAGTCAAGAGACCCAGTACTTC.

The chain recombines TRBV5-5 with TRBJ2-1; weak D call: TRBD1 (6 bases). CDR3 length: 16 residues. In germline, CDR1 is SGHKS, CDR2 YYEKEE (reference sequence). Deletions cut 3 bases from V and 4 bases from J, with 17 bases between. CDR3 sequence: CASSWSPGTLYNEQFF. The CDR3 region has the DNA TGTGCCAGCAGCTGGAGCCCCGGGACACTATACAATGAGCAGTTCTTC.

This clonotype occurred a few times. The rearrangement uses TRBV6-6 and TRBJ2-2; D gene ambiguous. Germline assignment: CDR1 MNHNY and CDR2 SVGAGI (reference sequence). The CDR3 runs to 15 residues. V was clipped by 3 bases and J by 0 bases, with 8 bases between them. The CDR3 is CASSYPGANTGELFF. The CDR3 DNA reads TGTGCCAGCAGTTATCCGGGCGCGAACACCGGGGAGCTGTTTTTT.

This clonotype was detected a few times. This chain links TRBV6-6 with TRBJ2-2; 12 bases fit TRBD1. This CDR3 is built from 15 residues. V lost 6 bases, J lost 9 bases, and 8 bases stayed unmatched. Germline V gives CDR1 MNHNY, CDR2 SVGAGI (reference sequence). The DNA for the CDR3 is TGTGCCAGCAGCCACTCGGGACAGGGGGCTTGGGAGCTGTTTTTT. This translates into CASSHSGQGAWELFF.

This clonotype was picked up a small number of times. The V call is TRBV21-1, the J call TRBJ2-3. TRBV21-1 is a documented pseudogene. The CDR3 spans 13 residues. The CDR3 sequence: CASSPRETDTQYF. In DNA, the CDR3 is TGTGCCAGCAGCCCGCGAGAAACAGATACGCAGTATTTT.

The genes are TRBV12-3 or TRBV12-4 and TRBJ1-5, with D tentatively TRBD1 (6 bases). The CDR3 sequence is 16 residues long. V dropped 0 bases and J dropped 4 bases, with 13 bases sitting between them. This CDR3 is CASSLAGGGGNQPQHF. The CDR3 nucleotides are TGTGCCAGCAGTTTAGCGGGTGGAGGGGGAAATCAGCCCCAGCATTTT.

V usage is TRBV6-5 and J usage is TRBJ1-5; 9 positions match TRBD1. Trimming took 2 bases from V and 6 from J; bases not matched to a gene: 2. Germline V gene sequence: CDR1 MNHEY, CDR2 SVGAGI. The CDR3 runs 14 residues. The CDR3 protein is CASSYRQGVQPQHF. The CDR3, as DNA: TGTGCCAGCAGTTACCGACAGGGGGTTCAGCCCCAGCATTTT.

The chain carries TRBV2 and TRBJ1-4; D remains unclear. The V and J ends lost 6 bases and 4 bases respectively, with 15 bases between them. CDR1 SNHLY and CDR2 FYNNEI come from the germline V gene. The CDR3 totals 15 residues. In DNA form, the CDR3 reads TGTGCCAGCAGCTACGGACTGAAGAATAATGAAAAACTGTTTTTT. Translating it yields CASSYGLKNNEKLFF.